Following are 30 T cell receptor beta chains from one sample sequenced in a study of blood T cell repertoires in COVID-19. TCRdb's copy holds only in-frame clones and misses some; the assay was immunoSEQ multiplex PCR. The sample lists some 210,000 clones, around 90% occurring once. Sequenced sample: peripheral blood. The receptor source for this set is a man aged 60 to 75 who had recovered from COVID-19.

The chain is built from TRBV27 and TRBJ1-6; 8 bases agree with TRBD1. Per the germline V gene, CDR1 is MNHEY and CDR2 is SMNVEV (reference sequence). Trimming at V came to 6 bases and at J to 6 bases, leaving 10 bases not matched to a gene. The CDR3 is made up of 16 amino acids. CDR3 region: CASRESGGPSNSPLHF. The CDR3 bases are TGTGCCAGCAGAGAATCAGGGGGCCCTAGTAATTCACCCCTCCACTTT.

The J gene is TRBJ2-1, the V gene TRBV9, with 8 bases lining up with TRBD2. The CDR3 totals 15 residues. Germline lookup yields CDR1 SGDLS and CDR2 YYNGEE. Losses at the gene ends were 3 bases for V and 1 base for J; bases not matched to a gene: 3. The CDR3 reads CASSATGGSYNEQFF. The CDR3 DNA reads as TGTGCCAGCAGCGCAACGGGGGGGTCCTACAATGAGCAGTTCTTC.

The V and J genes are TRBV19 and TRBJ2-7; weak D call: TRBD2 (5 bases). CDR3 size: 16 residues. V was shortened by 6 bases and J by 3 bases, with 21 bases between the two germline ends. Germline assignment: CDR1 LNHDA and CDR2 SQIVND (reference sequence). The DNA for the CDR3 is TGTGCCAGTAGGTCCGGGAAGAGTATTTCGGGCTACGAGCAGTACTTC. Encoded protein: CASRSGKSISGYEQYF. The full variable domain, its missing parts supplied by reference TRBV19 and TRBJ2-7, is DGGITQSPKYLFRKEGQNVTLSCEQNLNHDAMYWYRQDPGQGLRLIYYSQIVNDFQKGDIAEGYSVSREKKESFPLTVTSAQKNPTAFYLCASRSGKSISGYEQYFGPGTRLTVT.

The genes are TRBV3-1 (or the pseudogene TRBV3-2) and TRBJ2-3, with 11 bases identical to TRBD2. The CDR3 sequence is 19 residues long. Per the germline V gene, CDR1 is LGHDT and CDR2 is YNNKEL (reference sequence). The V segment lost 1 base and the J segment 2 bases; nucleotides outside the gene matches: 11. The CDR3 DNA follows: TGTGCCAGCAGCCAAGCCCGGGCTAGCGGGGGGCTTTCCACAGATACGCAGTATTTT. Protein sequence: CASSQARASGGLSTDTQYF.

The chain links TRBV19 to TRBJ2-7, with D possibly TRBD2 on 6 matching bases. Germline CDR1 is LNHDA and CDR2 is SQIVND (reference sequence). The CDR3 extends over 12 amino acids. The V end was cut by 3 bases, the J end by 3 bases, with 6 bases between. CDR3 region: CASSMGGYEQYF. CDR3 sequence (DNA): TGTGCCAGTAGTATGGGGGGCTACGAGCAGTACTTC.

V gene TRBV6-5 combines with J gene TRBJ2-3, with D possibly matching TRBD1 (5 bases). The CDR3 consists of 15 residues. Deletions cut 5 bases from V and 4 bases from J, with 16 bases between. Germline loops: CDR1 MNHEY, CDR2 SVGAGI. CDR3 nucleotides: TGTGCCAGCAGTCCGGCACAGGTAGGGTCAGATACGCAGTATTTT. Its protein is CASSPAQVGSDTQYF.

The chain employs TRBV7-2 and TRBJ2-7; maybe TRBD1 (5 bases). Germline V gene sequence: CDR1 SGHTA, CDR2 FQGNSA. This CDR3 contains 14 residues. Between the trimmed V and J ends, which lost 2 bases and 4 bases, there was a span of 12 bases. CDR3 amino acids: CASSLILDIYEQYF. CDR3 nucleotides: TGTGCCAGCAGCTTAATCCTGGACATATACGAGCAGTACTTC.

The V and J genes are TRBV3-1 (or the pseudogene TRBV3-2) and TRBJ1-3; D is undetermined. Trimming took 4 bases from V and 5 from J, leaving 15 bases between them. The CDR3 sequence is 15 residues long. Per the germline V gene, CDR1 is LGHDT and CDR2 is YNNKEL (reference sequence). CDR3 loop: CASSPALQTRNTIYF. The CDR3 bases are TGTGCCAGCAGCCCAGCGCTACAAACTAGAAACACCATATATTTT.

The chain has TRBV29-1 and TRBJ1-6, with no clear D. V shed 4 bases and J shed 8 bases, with 12 bases lying between them. From germline, CDR1 is SQVTM and CDR2 ANQGSEA. The CDR3 contains 13 residues. The CDR3 coding sequence is TGCAGCGTTGCGAGGGAAATAGATTCACCCCTCCACTTT. It codes for CSVAREIDSPLHF.

This sequence joins TRBV6-6 and TRBJ1-5, with D perhaps TRBD1 (6 bases). V was trimmed by 2 bases and J by 6 bases, leaving 11 bases between them. This CDR3 contains 14 residues. Germline-derived CDR1 and CDR2 are MNHNY and SVGAGI (reference sequence). The CDR3 DNA reads TGTGCCAGCAGTTACGAGGCAGGGGCTCAGCCCCAGCATTTT. Amino acids: CASSYEAGAQPQHF.

The chain recombines TRBV11-2 with TRBJ1-3, with 10 bases identical to TRBD1. Germline CDR1 reads SGHAT; CDR2 reads FQNNGV. J gave up 4 bases and V 3 bases, and 12 bases lay outside the gene matches. The CDR3 is 18 residues long. The DNA of the CDR3 is TGTGCCAGCAGCTTTCCGGGACAGGGGAGAGGGTTCGGAAACACCATATATTTT. It is translated as CASSFPGQGRGFGNTIYF.

The chain combines TRBV7-2 with TRBJ2-7, with a possible D match to TRBD2 (5 bases). Deletions cut 4 bases from V and 5 bases from J, with 21 bases between. CDR1 SGHTA and CDR2 FQGNSA come from the germline V gene. The CDR3 runs 16 residues. The CDR3 spells CASSSDRSPDGNEQYF. CDR3 DNA: TGTGCCAGCAGCTCTGACCGCAGTCCGGACGGGAACGAGCAGTACTTC.

The J gene is TRBJ2-3, the V gene TRBV11-3, with 8 positions matching TRBD1. Germline V lookup: CDR1 SGHNT, CDR2 YENEEA. This CDR3 comprises 15 residues. Germline trimming cut 5 bases from V and 2 bases from J; bases unmatched to any gene: 6. The CDR3 nucleotides read TGTGCCAGCAGCCCTTGGACAGGGAACACAGATACGCAGTATTTT. Translation: CASSPWTGNTDTQYF.

The rearrangement uses TRBV5-1 and TRBJ2-5, with 7 bases identical to TRBD1. With V trimmed by 0 bases and J by 3 bases, 5 bases remained unmatched. The CDR3 is made up of 15 amino acids. Looked up from germline, CDR1 is SGHRS and CDR2 is YFSETQ. The CDR3 sequence: CASSLAGTAKETQYF. The CDR3 DNA is TGCGCCAGCAGCTTGGCAGGGACAGCTAAAGAGACCCAGTACTTC.

This sequence joins TRBV5-1 and TRBJ1-3; D remains unclear. CDR3 size: 19 residues. V lost 0 bases to trimming and J lost 0 bases, with 19 bases between them. Per germline, CDR1 SGHRS and CDR2 YFSETQ. The CDR3: CASSLEAGSFPSSGNTIYF. The DNA for the CDR3 is TGCGCCAGCAGCTTGGAGGCGGGTTCCTTCCCTTCCTCTGGAAACACCATATATTTT. Full variable domain (missing parts from reference TRBV5-1 and TRBJ1-3): KAGVTQTPRYLIKTRGQQVTLSCSPISGHRSVSWYQQTPGQGLQFLFEYFSETQRNKGNFPGRFSGRQFSNSRSEMNVSTLELGDSALYLCASSLEAGSFPSSGNTIYFGEGSWLTVV.

The chain couples TRBV28 to TRBJ1-1; 7 bases align to TRBD1. From germline, CDR1 is MDHEN and CDR2 SYDVKM. Unmatched junction bases numbered 9, after V lost 3 bases and J lost 5 bases. CDR3 length equals 15 residues. The CDR3 DNA is TGTGCCAGCAGTTTTCGGCGACAGGGTGGGACTGAAGCTTTCTTT. It yields the protein CASSFRRQGGTEAFF.

V usage is TRBV2 and J usage is TRBJ1-2; D perhaps matches TRBD1 (5 bases). This CDR3 has 12 amino acids. CDR1 is SNHLY, CDR2 FYNNEI, per germline. Trimming took off 6 bases at V and 4 bases at J, with 9 bases between the two ends. The CDR3 nucleotides are TGTGCCAGCAGCGCGACAGTCTATGGCTACACCTTC. Translation: CASSATVYGYTF.

The chain couples TRBV3-1 (or the pseudogene TRBV3-2) to TRBJ2-7; D is ambiguous. CDR1 is LGHDT and CDR2 is YNNKEL in the germline V gene (reference sequence). This CDR3 region has 16 residues. The V gene lost 1 base and the J gene lost 3 bases, with 16 bases spanning the gap. The CDR3 region has the DNA TGTGCCAGCAGCCAAGTGGAGACTCTACCATTCTACGAGCAGTACTTC. Translating gives CASSQVETLPFYEQYF.

The DNA for the CDR3 is TGTGCCTGGAGTGTACGAGTGGGGTCCCGGACAGGGAGAGGGAATCAGCCCCAGCATTTT. It translates to CAWSVRVGSRTGRGNQPQHF. This chain uses TRBV30 with TRBJ1-5; 8 nucleotides align to TRBD1. The V gene end was trimmed by 0 bases and the J gene end by 4 bases; junction bases not matched to a gene: 20. The CDR3 is made up of 20 amino acids. From germline, CDR1 is GTSNPN and CDR2 SVGIG (reference sequence).

V is TRBV4-2 and J is TRBJ2-1; D remains unclear. This CDR3 contains 13 residues. Germline CDR1 LGHNA, CDR2 YNFKEQ. V was trimmed by 5 bases and J by 3 bases, leaving 8 bases between them. The CDR3 sequence is CASSKSNYNEQFF. The CDR3 DNA is TGTGCCAGCAGCAAGAGCAACTACAATGAGCAGTTCTTC.

This rearrangement joins TRBV12-5 to TRBJ2-7, with TRBD1 identical over 8 bases. Germline V lookup: CDR1 LGHNT, CDR2 FRNRAP. The trim removed 2 bases at V and 1 base at J, leaving 7 bases unmatched. The CDR3 consists of 16 residues. Here the CDR3 reads CASGLPSGTGSYEQYF. CDR3 coding DNA: TGTGCTAGTGGTTTGCCGTCCGGGACAGGTTCCTACGAGCAGTACTTC.

The V gene is TRBV7-9, the J gene TRBJ2-2, with D hard to call. This CDR3 is 13 amino acids long. With 1 base removed from V and 7 bases from J, the gap between germline ends came to 7 bases. Looked up from germline, CDR1 is SEHNR and CDR2 is FQNEAQ (reference sequence). CDR3 region: CASSLVLNGELFF. CDR3 DNA sequence: TGTGCCAGCAGCTTAGTTCTTAACGGGGAGCTGTTTTTT.

A word on this clone: A junction end diverges from the germline sequence, so it may reflect a read error. The identical CDR3 is also encoded by other nucleotide sequences in the sample. V is TRBV5-1 and J is TRBJ1-5; TRBD1 is a possible D gene (6 bases). Germline CDR1 reads SGHRS; CDR2 reads YFSETQ. The CDR3 is made up of 15 amino acids. As DNA, the CDR3 is TGCGCCAGCAGCCGGGACACTGGCGGCAATCAGCCTCAGCATTTT. Translated, it gives CASSRDTGGNQPQHF.

This clone occurred once. J is TRBJ1-1 and V is TRBV20-1, with D perhaps TRBD1 (5 bases). V lost 6 bases and J 5 bases, leaving 10 bases between the germline ends. The CDR3 totals 11 residues. CDR1 and CDR2 (germline): DFQATT, SNEGSKA (reference sequence). DNA of the CDR3: TGCAGTGCGCGGCAGGGAACTGAAGCTTTCTTT. It is translated as CSARQGTEAFF.

The chain combines TRBV21-1 with TRBJ2-4; the table's TRBD1 call for D was not verified on the DNA. TRBV21-1 is deemed a pseudogene. The CDR3 runs to 18 residues. CDR3 nucleotides: TGTGCCAGCAGCAAAGGTTGCGGGGACAGTGTTAGCCAGGGCATTCAGTACTTC. Its protein product is CASSKGCGDSVSQGIQYF.

This sequence joins TRBV2 and TRBJ2-3, with 9 bases fitting TRBD2. The CDR3 is made up of 15 amino acids. The V gene end was trimmed by 2 bases and the J gene end by 4 bases; junction bases not matched to a gene: 4. Per germline, CDR1 SNHLY and CDR2 FYNNEI. The CDR3 reads CASSESAGGADTQYF. CDR3 bases: TGTGCCAGCAGTGAATCAGCGGGGGGTGCAGATACGCAGTATTTT.

The chain has TRBV19 and TRBJ2-3, with 7 bases identical to TRBD2. From germline, CDR1 is LNHDA and CDR2 SQIVND (reference sequence). V gave up 4 bases and J gave up 4 bases; unmatched junction bases: 2. The CDR3 is made up of 13 amino acids. This CDR3 is CASSRGGSDTQYF. The DNA of the CDR3 is TGTGCCAGTAGTAGGGGGGGATCAGATACGCAGTATTTT.

The V call is TRBV19, the J call TRBJ2-2; D is possibly TRBD1 (6 bases). CDR1 LNHDA and CDR2 SQIVND come from the germline V gene (reference sequence). With 5 bases removed from V and 0 bases from J, the gap between germline ends came to 13 bases. There are 16 residues in the CDR3. The CDR3 DNA sequence: TGTGCCAGTAGTTCGTCGACAGGAGCGAACACCGGGGAGCTGTTTTTT. This encodes CASSSSTGANTGELFF.

The rearrangement joins TRBV6-5 to TRBJ2-6; 7 positions agree with TRBD1. This CDR3 is 15 amino acids long. The germline CDR1 and CDR2 sequences are MNHEY and SVGAGI. With 7 bases clipped from V and 1 base from J, the junction kept 4 bases outside the gene matches. The CDR3 here is CASTPGGSGANVLTF. The CDR3 DNA follows: TGTGCCAGCACCCCAGGGGGTTCTGGGGCCAACGTCCTGACTTTC.

The chain carries TRBV4-3 and TRBJ2-7; 9 bases are a match to TRBD1. This CDR3 spans 14 amino acids. Germline V lookup: CDR1 LGHNA, CDR2 YSLEER. The junction had 0 bases not matched to a gene; V was cut back by 1 base and J by 2 bases. CDR3 sequence (DNA): TGCGCCAGCAGCCAAGGACAGGGGGCCTACGAGCAGTACTTC. It yields the protein CASSQGQGAYEQYF.